What follows describes a single T cell receptor beta chain. What it recognizes is unknown. The time point: cycle 4 day 1 (C4D1), after less than 7 weeks of nivolumab. Every patient relapsed after autologous stem cell transplantation, and brentuximab vedotin exposure varied. Thawed PBMCs were the source of CD8+ T cells, obtained through magnetic negative selection. Complete response, partial response or progressive disease constituted the best response categories observed. This record belongs to a study of PD-1 blockade in classical Hodgkin lymphoma. The CDR3 is 14 residues long. From germline, CDR1 is SGHNT and CDR2 YYREEE (reference sequence). The V and J ends lost 4 bases and 8 bases respectively, with 18 bases between them. Generated by immunoSEQ multiplex PCR, the TCRdb table keeps only in-frame clones and is missing some. Of about 20,000 clones listed, about four fifths are singletons. Study-wide findings and caveats: Only CD4+ TCR diversity, not CD8+, had risen significantly by C4D1. Later analyses included only patients treated at least 1 year post-ASCT.

Specimen: CD8+ T cells from blood, collected before the fourth cycle of nivolumab. This chain links TRBV5-4 with TRBJ1-2; the D gene is possibly TRBD1 (5 bases). The sequence was obtained from a human donor with classical Hodgkin lymphoma. CDR3 nucleotide sequence: TGTGCCAGCAGCCCTGGGGCTGACCGCGGCGGCTACACCTTC. This sequence encodes CASSPGADRGGYTF.